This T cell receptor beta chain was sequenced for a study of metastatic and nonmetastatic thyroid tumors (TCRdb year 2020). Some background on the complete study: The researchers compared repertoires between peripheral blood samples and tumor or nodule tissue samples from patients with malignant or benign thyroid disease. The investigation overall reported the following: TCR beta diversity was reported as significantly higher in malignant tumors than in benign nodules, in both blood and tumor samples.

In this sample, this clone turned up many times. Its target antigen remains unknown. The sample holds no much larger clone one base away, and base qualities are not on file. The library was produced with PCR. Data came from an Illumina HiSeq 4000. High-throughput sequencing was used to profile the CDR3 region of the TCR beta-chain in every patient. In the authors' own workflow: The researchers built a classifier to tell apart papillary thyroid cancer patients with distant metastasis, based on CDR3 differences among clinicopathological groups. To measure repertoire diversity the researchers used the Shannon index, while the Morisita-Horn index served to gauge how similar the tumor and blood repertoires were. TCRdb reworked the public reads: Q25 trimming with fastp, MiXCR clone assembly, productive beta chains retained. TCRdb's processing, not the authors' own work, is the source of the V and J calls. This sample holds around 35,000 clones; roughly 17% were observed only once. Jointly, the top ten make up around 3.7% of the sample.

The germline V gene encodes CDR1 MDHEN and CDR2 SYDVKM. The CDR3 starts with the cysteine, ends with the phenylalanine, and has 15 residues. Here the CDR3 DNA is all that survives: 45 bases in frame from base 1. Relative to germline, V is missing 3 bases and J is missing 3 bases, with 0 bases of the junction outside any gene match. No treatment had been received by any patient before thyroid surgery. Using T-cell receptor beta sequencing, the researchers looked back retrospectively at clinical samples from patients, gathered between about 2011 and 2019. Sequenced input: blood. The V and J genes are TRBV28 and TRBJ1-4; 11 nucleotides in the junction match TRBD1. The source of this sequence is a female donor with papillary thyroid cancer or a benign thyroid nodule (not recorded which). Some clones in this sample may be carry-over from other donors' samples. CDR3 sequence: CASSLGQGANEKLFF. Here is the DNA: TGTGCCAGCAGTTTGGGACAGGGGGCTAATGAAAAACTGTTTTTT.